The 26 T cell receptor beta chains given below trace back to one sample, sequenced in a study of beta chain features in type 1 diabetes. The investigators reverse transcribed all of the isolated RNA, so they sequenced expressed TCRB transcripts. Data came from immunoSEQ multiplex PCR; TCRdb stores just in-frame clones and leaves some out. The data hold about 270,000 clones, with 11% to 15% observed a single time. Sequences were obtained from naive CD4+ T cells from blood. The receptors here all came from a woman aged 40 to 50 in good health.

This chain links TRBV7-6 with TRBJ2-5, with D possibly matching TRBD1 (5 bases). CDR1 SGHVS and CDR2 FNYEAQ come from the germline V gene. This CDR3 comprises 16 residues. V lost 1 base to trimming and J lost 4 bases, with 16 bases between them. The CDR3 nucleotides are TGTGCCAGCAGCTTAGTGATTGGGGCCAGAGCAGAGACCCAGTACTTC. Translating it yields CASSLVIGARAETQYF. The variable domain in full, with the rest retrieved from reference TRBV7-6 and TRBJ2-5, is GAGVSQSPRYKVTKRGQDVALRCDPISGHVSLYWYRQALGQGPEFLTYFNYEAQQDKSGLPNDRFSAERPEGSISTLTIQRTEQRDSAMYRCASSLVIGARAETQYFGPGTRLLVL.

The genes are TRBV18 and TRBJ2-5; tentative D call: TRBD1 (6 bases). CDR3 size: 13 residues. V dropped 4 bases and J dropped 2 bases, with 8 bases sitting between them. Germline V gene sequence: CDR1 KGHSH, CDR2 LQKENI. The CDR3 here is CASSQQGQETQYF. CDR3 nucleotides: TGTGCCAGCTCACAACAGGGTCAAGAGACCCAGTACTTC. The full variable domain, in which reference TRBV18 and TRBJ2-5 provide the parts outside the CDR3, is NAGVMQNPRHLVRRRGQEARLRCSPMKGHSHVYWYRQLPEEGLKFMVYLQKENIIDESGMPKERFSAEFPKEGPSILRIQQVVRGDSAAYFCASSQQGQETQYFGPGTRLLVL.

This clone was picked up a small number of times. The rearrangement links TRBV5-1 to TRBJ2-7, with 8 bases lining up with TRBD1. V dropped 1 base and J dropped 7; count of bases not matched to a gene: 10. CDR3 size: 15 residues. CDR1 and CDR2 from the germline V gene are SGHRS and YFSETQ. CDR3 amino acids: CASSLLLDRVGEQYF. CDR3 coding DNA: TGCGCCAGCAGCTTGCTCCTGGACAGGGTGGGGGAGCAGTACTTC.

The rearrangement links TRBV2 to TRBJ1-6, with D uncertain. Germline V gives CDR1 SNHLY, CDR2 FYNNEI. V was shortened by 1 base and J by 2 bases, with 6 bases between the two germline ends. There are 15 residues in the CDR3. CDR3 DNA: TGTGCCAGCAGTGAAGGGAGCGCCTATAATTCACCCCTCCACTTT. It codes for CASSEGSAYNSPLHF.

The chain joins TRBV5-1 to TRBJ2-1; TRBD1 agrees at 7 bases. The CDR3 runs to 15 residues. Germline V gene data show CDR1 as SGHRS and CDR2 as YFSETQ. With V trimmed by 2 bases and J by 7 bases, 9 bases remained unmatched. The CDR3 coding sequence is TGCGCCAGCAGCTTACGGGACAGCACCCTGAATGAGCAGTTCTTC. Its translation: CASSLRDSTLNEQFF.

This clone came up a few times. The chain links TRBV9 to TRBJ2-5; 8 bases are shared with TRBD2. Germline V gene data show CDR1 as SGDLS and CDR2 as YYNGEE. The CDR3 covers 18 residues. The J segment lost 0 bases and the V segment lost 2 bases, leaving 12 bases of the junction unmatched. CDR3 sequence reads: CASSVGASGSVYQETQYF. In DNA, the CDR3 is TGTGCCAGCAGCGTGGGTGCTAGCGGGTCAGTATACCAAGAGACCCAGTACTTC.

V is TRBV11-2 and J is TRBJ2-5; 12 bases agree with TRBD2. V lost 1 base and J lost 5; bases outside the gene matches: 11. CDR3 size: 18 residues. Germline V gene lookup returns CDR1 SGHAT and CDR2 FQNNGV. The CDR3 sequence is CASSLVRSASGGAETQYF. CDR3 nucleotides: TGTGCCAGCAGCTTAGTTCGTTCGGCTAGCGGGGGGGCGGAGACCCAGTACTTC.

This clone was seen a few times. The chain is built from TRBV28 and TRBJ2-2, with D perhaps matching TRBD1 (6 bases). The germline V gene has CDR1 MDHEN and CDR2 SYDVKM. CDR3 length equals 11 residues. V lost 11 bases and J 5 bases, leaving 9 bases between the germline ends. CDR3 nucleotides: TGTGCCCTGCAGGGGACCGGGGAGCTGTTTTTT. It is translated as CALQGTGELFF.

The chain's CDR3 is CASRAPGTGGYEQYF. Here the CDR3 DNA reads TGCGCCAGCAGGGCCCCCGGGACAGGGGGCTACGAGCAGTACTTC. This chain joins TRBV10-2 and TRBJ2-7; the match to TRBD1 covers 11 bases. The CDR3 is made up of 15 amino acids. Germline V lookup: CDR1 WSHSY, CDR2 SAAADI. The junction had 7 bases not matched to a gene; V was cut back by 6 bases and J by 3 bases.

The V and J genes are TRBV6-6 and TRBJ2-1, with TRBD1 as a possible D gene (6 bases). CDR1 MNHNY and CDR2 SVGAGI come from the germline V gene (reference sequence). This CDR3 has 12 residues. Trimming cost V 4 bases and J 8 bases, with 9 bases left between them. CDR3 in amino acids: CASSFRGDEQFF. CDR3 sequence (DNA): TGTGCCAGCAGTTTCAGGGGCGATGAGCAGTTCTTC.

The chain combines TRBV6-1 with TRBJ1-2; the D is unclear. The CDR3 runs 11 residues. Looked up from germline, CDR1 is MNHNS and CDR2 is SASEGT. V lost 8 bases, J lost 2 bases, and 6 bases lay in between. The DNA for the CDR3 is TGTGCCAGCGGGCAGAACTATGGCTACACCTTC. This encodes CASGQNYGYTF.

The chain is built from TRBV7-2 and TRBJ2-7; the D gene is possibly TRBD1 (6 bases). This CDR3 spans 15 amino acids. CDR1 is SGHTA and CDR2 is FQGNSA in the germline V gene. Trimming took 1 base from V and 6 from J, leaving 16 bases between them. The CDR3 DNA follows: TGTGCCAGCAGCTTAGGGGCAGGGGTGGGTGGCGAGCAGTACTTC. Encoded protein: CASSLGAGVGGEQYF.

This clone was counted between two and nine times. The chain couples TRBV5-4 to TRBJ2-1, with 7 positions matching TRBD1. Trimming cost V 0 bases and J 12 bases; bases outside gene matches: 6. CDR3 size: 13 residues. Per germline, CDR1 SGHNT and CDR2 YYREEE (reference sequence). The CDR3: CASSLDRDSRQFF. CDR3 nucleotide sequence: TGTGCCAGCAGCTTGGACCGGGACAGCCGGCAGTTCTTC.

The chain has TRBV15 and TRBJ1-4; 8 bases fit TRBD1. The CDR3 is made up of 15 amino acids. Per the germline V gene, CDR1 is LNHNV and CDR2 is YYDKDF (reference sequence). V dropped 5 bases and J dropped 4; count of bases not matched to a gene: 6. The chain's CDR3 is CATSRRGQVNEKLFF. The CDR3 nucleotides are TGTGCCACCAGCCGGAGGGGACAGGTTAATGAAAAACTGTTTTTT.

The sample holds a few counts of this clone. V is TRBV7-2 and J is TRBJ2-7; TRBD2 aligns across 9 bases. This CDR3 is 18 amino acids long. The V gene's germline CDR1 is SGHTA and CDR2 FQGNSA. V trimming: 7 bases; J trimming: 2 bases; junction bases outside the gene matches: 18. CDR3 bases: TGTGCCAGCACCCTACTACCACCCCTAGGCGGGGGGGCCTACGAGCAGTACTTC. As protein: CASTLLPPLGGGAYEQYF.

The chain employs TRBV7-9 and TRBJ2-6; D is undetermined. Trimming shortened V by 4 bases and J by 12 bases, and 13 bases separated the two germline ends. The CDR3 is 13 amino acids. CDR1 is SEHNR and CDR2 is FQNEAQ in the germline V gene (reference sequence). For the CDR3, the DNA is TGTGCCAGCAGCTCCGACATCCACCCCGTCCTGACTTTC. Its protein product is CASSSDIHPVLTF.

This clone was found many times. The chain couples TRBV7-9 to TRBJ2-1; 11 bases are shared with TRBD2. This CDR3 is built from 15 residues. In germline, CDR1 is SEHNR, CDR2 FQNEAQ (reference sequence). Losses at the gene ends were 4 bases for V and 6 bases for J; bases not matched to a gene: 5. For the CDR3, the DNA is TGTGCCAGCAGCTCACGTAGCGGGGGGGGCAATGAGCAGTTCTTC. Protein product: CASSSRSGGGNEQFF.

This clone was found a few times. This chain uses TRBV14 with TRBJ1-3; TRBD1 agrees at 7 bases. Germline V CDR1 and CDR2: SGHDN, FVKESK. This CDR3 is built from 17 residues. Unmatched junction bases numbered 9, after V lost 2 bases and J lost 2 bases. In DNA form, the CDR3 reads TGTGCCAGCAGCCAACTTGCCGGGACAGCTACTGGAAACACCATATATTTT. It encodes CASSQLAGTATGNTIYF.

This clone was seen a handful of times. This chain connects TRBV9 to TRBJ1-1; no clear D. V was clipped by 0 bases and J by 6 bases, with 12 bases between them. The CDR3 has 14 residues. The V gene's germline CDR1 is SGDLS and CDR2 YYNGEE. The CDR3 region has the DNA TGTGCCAGCAGCGTAGACTCTCGCACTTCTGAAGCTTTCTTT. Amino acid sequence: CASSVDSRTSEAFF.

The chain carries TRBV7-9 and TRBJ2-3; the match to TRBD2 covers 7 bases. The CDR3 runs to 16 residues. Germline V gene sequence: CDR1 SEHNR, CDR2 FQNEAQ (reference sequence). V lost 0 bases and J lost 8; bases outside the gene matches: 11. In DNA, the CDR3 is TGTGCCAGCAGCTTAGCGACTGGACTAGTCTTGGGTACGCAGTATTTT. Translation gives CASSLATGLVLGTQYF.

This clone was recorded a few times. This chain links TRBV6-5 with TRBJ2-7; a possible D gene is TRBD2 (6 bases). This CDR3 comprises 15 residues. Trimming cost V 7 bases and J 1 base, with 17 bases left between them. Germline lookup yields CDR1 MNHEY and CDR2 SVGAGI. The CDR3 DNA reads TGTGCCAGCAAACTCGGGGGAAGGGCTTCCTACGAGCAGTACTTC. Translation gives CASKLGGRASYEQYF.

This clone came up a few times. The J gene is TRBJ1-5, the V gene TRBV5-6; D possibly corresponds to TRBD1 (6 bases). V was pared by 4 bases and J by 4 bases, with 12 bases between. Germline assignment: CDR1 SGHDT and CDR2 YYEEEE. The CDR3 has 14 residues. This CDR3 is CASSMTGRNQPQHF. The CDR3 coding sequence is TGTGCCAGCAGCATGACAGGAAGAAATCAGCCCCAGCATTTT.

This clone was seen a few times. The chain couples TRBV6-5 to TRBJ1-5; D not resolved. Per the germline V gene, CDR1 is MNHEY and CDR2 is SVGAGI. The germline V and J ends were trimmed by 6 bases and 2 bases, with 11 bases remaining between them. The CDR3 runs to 14 residues. For the CDR3, the DNA is TGTGCCAGCAGGCAAAGGGAGGGCAATCAGCCCCAGCATTTT. Translated, it gives CASRQREGNQPQHF.

This clone was recorded a few times. V gene TRBV10-3 combines with J gene TRBJ2-1; 11 bases line up with TRBD2. With 10 bases clipped from V and 6 bases from J, the junction kept 14 bases outside the gene matches. The V gene's germline CDR1 is ENHRY and CDR2 SYGVKD. This CDR3 comprises 16 residues. CDR3: CATAEGLAGGSNEQFF. The CDR3 DNA reads TGTGCCACCGCCGAGGGGCTAGCGGGGGGATCCAATGAGCAGTTCTTC.

This chain joins TRBV15 and TRBJ2-1, with D perhaps matching TRBD2 (6 bases). From germline, CDR1 is LNHNV and CDR2 YYDKDF (reference sequence). The CDR3 has 15 residues. Trimming took off 0 bases at V and 4 bases at J, with 10 bases between the two ends. CDR3 bases: TGTGCCACCAGCAGAGACCCAGGAGGGTACAATGAGCAGTTCTTC. It codes for CATSRDPGGYNEQFF.

This sequence joins TRBV5-6 and TRBJ2-3; a weak D match, TRBD2 (5 bases). The V end was cut by 4 bases, the J end by 2 bases, with 17 bases between. The CDR3 is 16 amino acids. Germline CDR1 and CDR2: SGHDT and YYEEEE. The CDR3 DNA sequence: TGTGCCAGCAGCCCCTACGTGCAGCGGAACACAGATACGCAGTATTTT. Encoded protein: CASSPYVQRNTDTQYF.